This TCR beta chain is from a study of identical twins. Each CDR3 protein is one row after TCRdb ran MiXCR on the 5' RACE reads. Of about 530,000 distinct CDR3 sequences in the sample, 15% were seen once. The germline CDR1 and CDR2 sequences are DFQATT and SNEGSKA (reference sequence). V shed 0 bases and J shed 7 bases, with 12 bases lying between them. This CDR3 has 13 residues. This clonotype turned up a few times. These records were also assigned to another study, of yellow fever vaccine responses in identical twins.

Input material: CD4+ T cells sorted from blood. The chain uses TRBV20-1 and TRBJ1-2, with D maybe TRBD1 (5 bases). This TCR derives from a woman between 18 and 29 years old in good health. CDR3 sequence (DNA): TGCAGTGCTAGAGATCCGCTGGGGGGTGGCTACACCTTC. It translates to CSARDPLGGGYTF.